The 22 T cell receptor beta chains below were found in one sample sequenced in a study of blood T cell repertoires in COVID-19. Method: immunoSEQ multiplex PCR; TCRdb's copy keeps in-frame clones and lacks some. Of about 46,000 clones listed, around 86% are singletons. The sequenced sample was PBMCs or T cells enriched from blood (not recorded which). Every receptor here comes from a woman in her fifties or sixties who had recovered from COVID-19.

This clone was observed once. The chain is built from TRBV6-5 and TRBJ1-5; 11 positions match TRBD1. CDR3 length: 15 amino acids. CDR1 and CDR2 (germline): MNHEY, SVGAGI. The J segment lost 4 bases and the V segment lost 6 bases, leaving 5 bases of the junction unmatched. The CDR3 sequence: CASRRGTGGNQPQHF. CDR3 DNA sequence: TGTGCCAGCAGACGCGGGACAGGGGGGAATCAGCCCCAGCATTTT.

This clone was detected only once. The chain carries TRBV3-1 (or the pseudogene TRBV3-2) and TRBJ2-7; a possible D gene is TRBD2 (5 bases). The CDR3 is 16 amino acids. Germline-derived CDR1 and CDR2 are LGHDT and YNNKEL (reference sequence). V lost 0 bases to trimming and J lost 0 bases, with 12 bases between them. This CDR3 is CASSQDPDGLSYEQYF. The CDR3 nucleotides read TGTGCCAGCAGCCAAGATCCAGACGGACTCTCCTACGAGCAGTACTTC.

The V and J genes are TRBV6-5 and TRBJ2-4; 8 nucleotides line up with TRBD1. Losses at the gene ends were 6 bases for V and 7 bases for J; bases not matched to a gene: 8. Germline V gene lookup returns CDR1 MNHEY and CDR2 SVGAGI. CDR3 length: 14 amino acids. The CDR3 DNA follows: TGTGCCAGCAGGGGGGGAACAGGGGGTAACATTCAGTACTTC. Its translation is CASRGGTGGNIQYF.

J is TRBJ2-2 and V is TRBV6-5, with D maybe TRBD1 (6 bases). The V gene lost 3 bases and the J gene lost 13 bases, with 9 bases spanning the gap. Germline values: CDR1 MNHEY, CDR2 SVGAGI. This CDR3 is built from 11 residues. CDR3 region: CASSYQGRLFF. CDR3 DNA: TGTGCCAGCAGTTATCAGGGGAGGCTGTTTTTT.

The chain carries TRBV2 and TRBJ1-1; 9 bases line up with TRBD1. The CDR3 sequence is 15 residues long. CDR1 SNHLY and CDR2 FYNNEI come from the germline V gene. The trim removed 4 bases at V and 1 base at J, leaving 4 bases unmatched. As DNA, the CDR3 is TGTGCCAGCAGTGCCGCGGACAGGGGGAACACTGAAGCTTTCTTT. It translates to CASSAADRGNTEAFF. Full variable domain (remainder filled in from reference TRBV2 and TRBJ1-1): EPEVTQTPSHQVTQMGQEVILRCVPISNHLYFYWYRQILGQKVEFLVSFYNNEISEKSEIFDDQFSVERPDGSNFTLKIRSTKLEDSAMYFCASSAADRGNTEAFFGQGTRLTVV.

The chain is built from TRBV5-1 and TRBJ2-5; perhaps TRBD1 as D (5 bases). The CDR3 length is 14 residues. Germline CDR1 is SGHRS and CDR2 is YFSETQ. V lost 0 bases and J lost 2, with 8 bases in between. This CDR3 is CASSLAAGQETQYF. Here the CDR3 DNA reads TGCGCCAGCAGCTTGGCGGCAGGGCAAGAGACCCAGTACTTC.

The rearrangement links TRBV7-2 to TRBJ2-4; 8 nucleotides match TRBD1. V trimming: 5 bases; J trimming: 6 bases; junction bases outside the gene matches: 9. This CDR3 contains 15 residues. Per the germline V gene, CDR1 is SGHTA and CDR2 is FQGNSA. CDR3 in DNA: TGTGCCAGCAGCCTAGGACAGGGTCGGGGAAACATTCAGTACTTC. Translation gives CASSLGQGRGNIQYF.

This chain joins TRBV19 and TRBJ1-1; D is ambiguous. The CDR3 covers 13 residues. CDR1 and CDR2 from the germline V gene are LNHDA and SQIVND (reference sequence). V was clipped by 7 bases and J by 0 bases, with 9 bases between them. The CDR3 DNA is TGTGCCAGTACCAGACATATGAACACTGAAGCTTTCTTT. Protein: CASTRHMNTEAFF.

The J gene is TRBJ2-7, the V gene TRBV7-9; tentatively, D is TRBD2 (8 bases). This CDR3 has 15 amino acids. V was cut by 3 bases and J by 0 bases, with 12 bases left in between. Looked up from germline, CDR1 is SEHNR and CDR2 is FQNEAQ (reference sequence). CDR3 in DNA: TGTGCCAGCAGCTTTAGCGGGGACAGCTCCTACGAGCAGTACTTC. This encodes CASSFSGDSSYEQYF.

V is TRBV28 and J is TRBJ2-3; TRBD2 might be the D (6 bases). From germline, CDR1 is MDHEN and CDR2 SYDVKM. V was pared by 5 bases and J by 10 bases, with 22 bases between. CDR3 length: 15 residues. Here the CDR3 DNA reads TGTGCCAGCAGTCGGACCGGGACTTTGATTACAGCGCAGTATTTT. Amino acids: CASSRTGTLITAQYF.

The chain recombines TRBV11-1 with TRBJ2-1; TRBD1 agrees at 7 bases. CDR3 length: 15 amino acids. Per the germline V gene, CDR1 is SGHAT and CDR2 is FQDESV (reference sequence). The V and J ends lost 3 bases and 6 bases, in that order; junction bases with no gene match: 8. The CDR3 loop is CASSLDRPSVNEQFF. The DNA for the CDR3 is TGTGCCAGCAGCTTGGACAGGCCCTCGGTCAATGAGCAGTTCTTC.

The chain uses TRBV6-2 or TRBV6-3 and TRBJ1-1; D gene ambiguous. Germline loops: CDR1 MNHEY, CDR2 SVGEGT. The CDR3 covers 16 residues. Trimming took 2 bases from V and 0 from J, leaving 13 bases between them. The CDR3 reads CASSYHSAGMNTEAFF. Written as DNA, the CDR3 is TGTGCCAGCAGTTACCACAGTGCAGGAATGAACACTGAAGCTTTCTTT.

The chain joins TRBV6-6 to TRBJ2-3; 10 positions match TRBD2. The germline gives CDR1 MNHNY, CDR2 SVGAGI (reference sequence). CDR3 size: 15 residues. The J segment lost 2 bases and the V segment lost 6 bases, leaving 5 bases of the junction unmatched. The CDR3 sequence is CASRLSGGNTDTQYF. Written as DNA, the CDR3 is TGTGCCAGCAGACTTAGCGGGGGGAACACAGATACGCAGTATTTT.

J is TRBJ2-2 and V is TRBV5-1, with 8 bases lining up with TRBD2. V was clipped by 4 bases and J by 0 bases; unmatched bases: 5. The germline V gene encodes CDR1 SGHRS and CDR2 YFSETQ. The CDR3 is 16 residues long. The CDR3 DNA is TGCGCCAGCAGCCCTTTGACTAGCGCGAACACCGGGGAGCTGTTTTTT. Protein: CASSPLTSANTGELFF.

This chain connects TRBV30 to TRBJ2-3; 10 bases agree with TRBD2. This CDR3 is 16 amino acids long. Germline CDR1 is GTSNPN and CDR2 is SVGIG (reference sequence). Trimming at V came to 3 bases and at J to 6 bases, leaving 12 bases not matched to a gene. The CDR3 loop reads CAWRTGLAGARDTQYF. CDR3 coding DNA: TGTGCCTGGAGGACCGGCCTAGCGGGGGCACGGGATACGCAGTATTTT.

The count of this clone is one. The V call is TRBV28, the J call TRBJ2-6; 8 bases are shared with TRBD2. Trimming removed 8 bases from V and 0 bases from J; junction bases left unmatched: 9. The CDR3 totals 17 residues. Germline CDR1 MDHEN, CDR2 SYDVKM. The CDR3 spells CASEPSGLFSGANVLTF. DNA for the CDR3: TGTGCCAGCGAACCTAGCGGGCTCTTCTCTGGGGCCAACGTCCTGACTTTC.

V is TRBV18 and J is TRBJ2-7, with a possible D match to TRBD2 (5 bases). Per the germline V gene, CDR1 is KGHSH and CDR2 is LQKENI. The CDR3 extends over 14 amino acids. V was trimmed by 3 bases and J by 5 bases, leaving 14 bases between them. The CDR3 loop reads CASSPRAAPHEQYF. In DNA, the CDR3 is TGTGCCAGCTCACCGAGGGCAGCTCCTCACGAGCAGTACTTC. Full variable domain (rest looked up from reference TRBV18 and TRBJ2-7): NAGVMQNPRHLVRRRGQEARLRCSPMKGHSHVYWYRQLPEEGLKFMVYLQKENIIDESGMPKERFSAEFPKEGPSILRIQQVVRGDSAAYFCASSPRAAPHEQYFGPGTRLTVT.

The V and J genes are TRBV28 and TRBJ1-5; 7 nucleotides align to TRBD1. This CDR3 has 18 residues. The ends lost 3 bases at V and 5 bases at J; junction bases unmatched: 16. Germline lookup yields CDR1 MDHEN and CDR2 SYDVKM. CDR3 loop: CASSLSYVQGVGDQPQHF. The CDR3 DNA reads TGTGCCAGCAGTTTGTCCTACGTGCAGGGGGTTGGTGATCAGCCCCAGCATTTT. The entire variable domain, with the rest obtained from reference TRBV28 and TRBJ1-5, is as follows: DVKVTQSSRYLVKRTGEKVFLECVQDMDHENMFWYRQDPGLGLRLIYFSYDVKMKEKGDIPEGYSVSREKKERFSLILESASTNQTSMYLCASSLSYVQGVGDQPQHFGDGTRLSIL.

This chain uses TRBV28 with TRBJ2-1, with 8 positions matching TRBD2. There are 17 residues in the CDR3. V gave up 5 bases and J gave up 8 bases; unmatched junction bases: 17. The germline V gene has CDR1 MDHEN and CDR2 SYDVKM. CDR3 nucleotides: TGTGCCAGCAGTACGCCGGGAGGGCCGAGGGGTAGGGATGAGCAGTTCTTC. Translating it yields CASSTPGGPRGRDEQFF.

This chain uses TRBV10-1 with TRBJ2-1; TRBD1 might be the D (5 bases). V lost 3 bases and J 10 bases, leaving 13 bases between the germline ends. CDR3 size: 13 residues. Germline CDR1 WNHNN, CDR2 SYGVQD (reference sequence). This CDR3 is CASSENQGLEQFF. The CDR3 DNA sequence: TGCGCCAGCAGTGAAAACCAGGGTTTAGAGCAGTTCTTC.

CDR3 protein: CASSLGFERQETQYF. The CDR3 nucleotides read TGTGCCAGCAGCTTAGGTTTTGAGCGTCAAGAGACCCAGTACTTC. V gene TRBV7-2 combines with J gene TRBJ2-5; D is unclear. The germline V gene encodes CDR1 SGHTA and CDR2 FQGNSA. The CDR3 contains 15 residues. V gave up 1 base and J gave up 2 bases, with 11 bases separating them.

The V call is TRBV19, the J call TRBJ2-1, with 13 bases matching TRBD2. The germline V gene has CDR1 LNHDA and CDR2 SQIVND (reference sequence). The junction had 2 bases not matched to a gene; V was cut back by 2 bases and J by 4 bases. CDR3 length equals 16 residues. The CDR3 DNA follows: TGTGCCAGTAGTATACCGGGACTAGCGGGGTACAATGAGCAGTTCTTC. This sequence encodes CASSIPGLAGYNEQFF. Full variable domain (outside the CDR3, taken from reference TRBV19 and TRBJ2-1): DGGITQSPKYLFRKEGQNVTLSCEQNLNHDAMYWYRQDPGQGLRLIYYSQIVNDFQKGDIAEGYSVSREKKESFPLTVTSAQKNPTAFYLCASSIPGLAGYNEQFFGPGTRLTVL.